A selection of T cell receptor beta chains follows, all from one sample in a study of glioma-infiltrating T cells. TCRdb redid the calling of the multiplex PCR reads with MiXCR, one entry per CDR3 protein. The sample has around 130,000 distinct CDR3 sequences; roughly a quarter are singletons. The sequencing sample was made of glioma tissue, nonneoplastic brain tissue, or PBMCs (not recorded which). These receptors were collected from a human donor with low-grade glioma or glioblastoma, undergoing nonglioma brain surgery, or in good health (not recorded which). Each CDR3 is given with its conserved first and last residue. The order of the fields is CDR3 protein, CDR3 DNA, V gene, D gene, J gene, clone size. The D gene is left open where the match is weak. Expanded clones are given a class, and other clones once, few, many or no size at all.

CDR3 protein: CASSPGESYNEQFF; CDR3 DNA: TGTGCCAGCAGCCCCGGGGAATCCTACAATGAGCAGTTCTTC; V gene: TRBV7-6; D gene: NA; J gene: TRBJ2-1; clone size: many
CDR3 protein: CASSIVGPYQPQHF; CDR3 DNA: TGTGCCAGTAGTATAGTGGGACCTTATCAGCCCCAGCATTTT; V gene: TRBV19; D gene: NA; J gene: TRBJ1-5; clone size: NA
CDR3 protein: CSVEGTSGGSYNEQFF; CDR3 DNA: TGCAGCGTAGAGGGGACTAGCGGGGGTTCCTACAATGAGCAGTTCTTC; V gene: TRBV29-1; D gene: TRBD2; J gene: TRBJ2-1; clone size: NA
CDR3 protein: CACSEARGRDISNTEAFF; CDR3 DNA: TGTGCCTGCAGTGAAGCGCGGGGCAGAGATATTTCGAACACTGAAGCTTTCTTT; V gene: TRBV6-1; D gene: NA; J gene: TRBJ1-1; clone size: few
CDR3 protein: CASSLPGSTDTQYF; CDR3 DNA: TGTGCCAGCAGCTTGCCCGGAAGCACAGATACGCAGTATTTT; V gene: TRBV7-2; D gene: NA; J gene: TRBJ2-3; clone size: many
CDR3 protein: CASSLGTGYDTQYF; CDR3 DNA: TGTGCCAGCAGCTTAGGGACAGGATACGATACGCAGTATTTT; V gene: TRBV7-2; D gene: TRBD1; J gene: TRBJ2-3; clone size: once
CDR3 protein: CASSYERGGPNNEQFF; CDR3 DNA: TGTGCCAGCAGTTATGAGCGGGGGGGGCCAAACAATGAGCAGTTCTTC; V gene: TRBV6-2/TRBV6-3; D gene: TRBD2; J gene: TRBJ2-1; clone size: many
CDR3 protein: CASSHDVEGLDQPQHF; CDR3 DNA: TGTGCCAGCTCACACGACGTAGAGGGGTTGGATCAGCCCCAGCATTTT; V gene: TRBV18; D gene: NA; J gene: TRBJ1-5; clone size: NA
CDR3 protein: CAWSLPGLYNQPQHF; CDR3 DNA: TGTGCCTGGAGTCTGCCGGGACTCTACAATCAGCCCCAGCATTTT; V gene: TRBV30; D gene: NA; J gene: TRBJ1-5; clone size: few
CDR3 protein: CASSYSGQGNSPLHF; CDR3 DNA: TGTGCCAGCAGTTACTCAGGACAGGGTAATTCACCCCTCCACTTT; V gene: TRBV6-6; D gene: TRBD1; J gene: TRBJ1-6; clone size: many
CDR3 protein: CASSLVLAGGGGDTQYF; CDR3 DNA: TGTGCCAGCAGCTTAGTTTTAGCGGGGGGCGGGGGAGATACGCAGTATTTT; V gene: TRBV11-2; D gene: TRBD2; J gene: TRBJ2-3; clone size: few
CDR3 protein: CASRFRENSYNEQFF; CDR3 DNA: TGTGCCAGCAGGTTTCGGGAGAACTCCTACAATGAGCAGTTCTTC; V gene: TRBV6-2/TRBV6-3; D gene: NA; J gene: TRBJ2-1; clone size: few
CDR3 protein: CSARDLHNYCCTF; CDR3 DNA: TGCAGTGCTAGAGATCTACATAACTATTGCTGCACCTTC; V gene: TRBV20-1; D gene: NA; J gene: TRBJ1-2; clone size: NA
CDR3 protein: CASRRDHNLYNEQFF; CDR3 DNA: TGTGCCAGCAGACGGGACCACAACTTGTACAATGAGCAGTTCTTC; V gene: TRBV6-1; D gene: NA; J gene: TRBJ2-1; clone size: many
CDR3 protein: CSASSIRTGGRYGYTF; CDR3 DNA: TGCAGTGCTAGCAGTATCAGGACAGGGGGTCGGTATGGCTACACCTTC; V gene: TRBV20-1; D gene: TRBD1; J gene: TRBJ1-2; clone size: NA
CDR3 protein: CASKGQVNQPQHF; CDR3 DNA: TGTGCCAGCAAGGGACAAGTCAATCAGCCCCAGCATTTT; V gene: TRBV2; D gene: NA; J gene: TRBJ1-5; clone size: many
CDR3 protein: CASSQGLAGDPSTDTQYF; CDR3 DNA: TGTGCCAGCAGCCAAGGACTAGCGGGGGATCCTAGCACAGATACGCAGTATTTT; V gene: TRBV7-9; D gene: TRBD2; J gene: TRBJ2-3; clone size: many
CDR3 protein: CASSSLAGKETQYF; CDR3 DNA: TGTGCCAGCAGTTCTTTAGCGGGGAAAGAGACCCAGTACTTC; V gene: TRBV6-2/TRBV6-3; D gene: TRBD2; J gene: TRBJ2-5; clone size: few
CDR3 protein: CASSLERVSEAFF; CDR3 DNA: TGTGCCAGCAGCTTAGAAAGGGTCTCTGAAGCTTTCTTT; V gene: TRBV7-2; D gene: NA; J gene: TRBJ1-1; clone size: NA
CDR3 protein: CASSLVDSETQYF; CDR3 DNA: TGTGCCAGCAGCTTAGTAGACAGCGAGACCCAGTACTTC; V gene: TRBV7-9; D gene: NA; J gene: TRBJ2-5; clone size: NA